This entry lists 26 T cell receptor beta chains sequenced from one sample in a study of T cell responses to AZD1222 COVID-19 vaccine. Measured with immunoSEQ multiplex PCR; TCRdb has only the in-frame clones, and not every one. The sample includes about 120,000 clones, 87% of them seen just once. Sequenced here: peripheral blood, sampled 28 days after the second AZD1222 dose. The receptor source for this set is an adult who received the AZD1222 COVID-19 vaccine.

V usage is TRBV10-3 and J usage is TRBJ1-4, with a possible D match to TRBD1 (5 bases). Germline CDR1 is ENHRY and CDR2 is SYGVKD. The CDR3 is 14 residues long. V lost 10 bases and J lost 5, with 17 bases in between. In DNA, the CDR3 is TGTGCCACCAGGGCGGACACACAAAATGAAAAACTGTTTTTT. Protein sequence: CATRADTQNEKLFF.

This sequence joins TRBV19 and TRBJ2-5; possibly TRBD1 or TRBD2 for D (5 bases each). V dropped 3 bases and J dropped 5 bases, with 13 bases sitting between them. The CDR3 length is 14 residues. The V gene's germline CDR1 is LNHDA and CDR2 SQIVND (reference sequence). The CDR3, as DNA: TGTGCCAGTAGTATTCGGGGCAGTGGGGAGACCCAGTACTTC. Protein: CASSIRGSGETQYF.

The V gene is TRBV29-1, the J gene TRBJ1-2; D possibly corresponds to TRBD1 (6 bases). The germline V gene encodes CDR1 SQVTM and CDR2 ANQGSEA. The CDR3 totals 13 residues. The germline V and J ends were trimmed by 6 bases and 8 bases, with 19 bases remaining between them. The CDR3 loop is CSVEIGGPGGYTF. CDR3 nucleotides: TGCAGCGTGGAGATTGGGGGGCCAGGAGGCTACACCTTC.

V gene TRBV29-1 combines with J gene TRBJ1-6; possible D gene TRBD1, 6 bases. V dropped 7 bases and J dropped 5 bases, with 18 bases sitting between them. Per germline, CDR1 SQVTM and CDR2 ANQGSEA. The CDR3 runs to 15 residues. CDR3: CSAKQGYGDNSPLHF. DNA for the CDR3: TGCAGCGCCAAACAGGGATATGGGGATAATTCACCCCTCCACTTT.

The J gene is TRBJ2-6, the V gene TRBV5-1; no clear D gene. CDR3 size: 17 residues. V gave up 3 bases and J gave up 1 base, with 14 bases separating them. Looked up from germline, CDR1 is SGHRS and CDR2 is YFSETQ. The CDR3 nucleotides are TGCGCCAGCAGCTACGGACGGCTTCCATCTGGGGCCAACGTCCTGACTTTC. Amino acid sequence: CASSYGRLPSGANVLTF.

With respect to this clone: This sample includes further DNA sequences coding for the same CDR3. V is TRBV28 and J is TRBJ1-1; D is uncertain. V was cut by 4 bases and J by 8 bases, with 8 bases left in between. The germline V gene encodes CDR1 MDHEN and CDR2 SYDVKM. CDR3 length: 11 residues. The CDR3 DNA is TGTGCCAGCAGTTCCTACAGAGAAGCTTTCTTT. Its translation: CASSSYREAFF.

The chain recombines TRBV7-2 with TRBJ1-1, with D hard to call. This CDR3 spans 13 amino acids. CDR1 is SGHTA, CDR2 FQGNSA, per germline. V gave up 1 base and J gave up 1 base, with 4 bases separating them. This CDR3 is CASSLVENTEAFF. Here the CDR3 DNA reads TGTGCCAGCAGCTTAGTCGAGAACACTGAAGCTTTCTTT.

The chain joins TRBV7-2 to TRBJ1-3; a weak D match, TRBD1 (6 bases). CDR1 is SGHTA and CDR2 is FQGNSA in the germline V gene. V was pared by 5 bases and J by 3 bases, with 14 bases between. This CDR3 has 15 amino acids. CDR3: CASSPAGGHGNTIYF. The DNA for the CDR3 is TGTGCCAGCAGCCCGGCGGGGGGGCATGGAAACACCATATATTTT.

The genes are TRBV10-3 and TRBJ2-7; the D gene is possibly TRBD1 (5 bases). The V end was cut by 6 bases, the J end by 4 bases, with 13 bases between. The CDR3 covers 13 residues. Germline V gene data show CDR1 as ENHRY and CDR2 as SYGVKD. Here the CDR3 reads CAISLQGGYEQYF. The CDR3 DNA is TGTGCCATCAGCCTCCAGGGTGGGTACGAGCAGTACTTC.

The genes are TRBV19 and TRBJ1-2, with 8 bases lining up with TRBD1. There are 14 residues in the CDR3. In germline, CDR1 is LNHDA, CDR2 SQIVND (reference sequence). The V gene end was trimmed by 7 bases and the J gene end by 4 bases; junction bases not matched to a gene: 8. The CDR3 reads CASTDTGTGYGYTF. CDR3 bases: TGTGCCAGTACCGATACCGGGACAGGCTATGGCTACACCTTC.

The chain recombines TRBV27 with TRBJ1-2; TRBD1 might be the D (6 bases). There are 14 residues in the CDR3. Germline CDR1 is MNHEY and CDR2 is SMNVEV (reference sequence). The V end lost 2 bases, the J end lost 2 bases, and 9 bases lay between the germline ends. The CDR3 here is CASSLKGGNYGYTF. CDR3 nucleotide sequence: TGTGCCAGCAGTTTAAAAGGGGGGAACTATGGCTACACCTTC.

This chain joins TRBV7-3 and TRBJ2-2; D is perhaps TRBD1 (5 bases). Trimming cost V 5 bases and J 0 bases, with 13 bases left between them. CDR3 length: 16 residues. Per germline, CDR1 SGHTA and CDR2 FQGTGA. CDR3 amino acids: CASSPDSQANTGELFF. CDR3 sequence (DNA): TGTGCCAGCAGCCCTGATTCACAGGCGAACACCGGGGAGCTGTTTTTT.

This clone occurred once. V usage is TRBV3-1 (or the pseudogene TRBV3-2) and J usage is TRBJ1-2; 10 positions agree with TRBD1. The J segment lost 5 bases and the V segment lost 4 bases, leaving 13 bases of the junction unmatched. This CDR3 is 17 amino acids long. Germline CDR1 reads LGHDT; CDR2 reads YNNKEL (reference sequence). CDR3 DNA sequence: TGTGCCAGCAGCCGATACGAGACAGGGGGCCGGACTTATGGCTACACCTTC. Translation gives CASSRYETGGRTYGYTF.

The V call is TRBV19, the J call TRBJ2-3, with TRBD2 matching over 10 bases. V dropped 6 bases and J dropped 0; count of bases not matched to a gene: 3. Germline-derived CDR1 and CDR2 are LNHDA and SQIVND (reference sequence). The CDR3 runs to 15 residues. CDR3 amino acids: CASSGLAASTDTQYF. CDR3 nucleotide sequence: TGTGCCAGTAGCGGACTAGCGGCTAGCACAGATACGCAGTATTTT.

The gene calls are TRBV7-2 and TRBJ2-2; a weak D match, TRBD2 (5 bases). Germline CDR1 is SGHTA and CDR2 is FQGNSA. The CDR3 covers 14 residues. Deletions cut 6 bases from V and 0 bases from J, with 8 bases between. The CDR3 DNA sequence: TGTGCCAGCAGGAGGGCCCCGAACACCGGGGAGCTGTTTTTT. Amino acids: CASRRAPNTGELFF. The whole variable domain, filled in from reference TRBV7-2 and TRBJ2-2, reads GAGVSQSPSNKVTEKGKDVELRCDPISGHTALYWYRQSLGQGLEFLIYFQGNSAPDKSGLPSDRFSAERTGGSVSTLTIQRTQQEDSAVYLCASRRAPNTGELFFGEGSRLTVL.

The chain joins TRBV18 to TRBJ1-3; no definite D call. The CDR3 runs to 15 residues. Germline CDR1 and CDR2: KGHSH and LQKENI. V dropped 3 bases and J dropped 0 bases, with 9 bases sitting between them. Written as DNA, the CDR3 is TGTGCCAGCTCACCCCCCCGGAACTCTGGAAACACCATATATTTT. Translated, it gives CASSPPRNSGNTIYF.

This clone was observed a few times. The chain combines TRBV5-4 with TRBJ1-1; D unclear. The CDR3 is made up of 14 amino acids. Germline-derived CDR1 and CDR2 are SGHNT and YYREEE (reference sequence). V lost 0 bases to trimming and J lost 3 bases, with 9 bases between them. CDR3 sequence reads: CASSLVGVDTEAFF. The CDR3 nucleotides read TGTGCCAGCAGCTTGGTTGGGGTGGACACTGAAGCTTTCTTT.

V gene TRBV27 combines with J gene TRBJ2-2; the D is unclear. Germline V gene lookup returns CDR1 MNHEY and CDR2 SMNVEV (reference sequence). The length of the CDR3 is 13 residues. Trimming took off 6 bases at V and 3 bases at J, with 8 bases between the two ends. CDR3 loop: CASSYSYTGELFF. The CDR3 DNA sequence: TGTGCCAGCAGCTATAGCTACACCGGGGAGCTGTTTTTT.

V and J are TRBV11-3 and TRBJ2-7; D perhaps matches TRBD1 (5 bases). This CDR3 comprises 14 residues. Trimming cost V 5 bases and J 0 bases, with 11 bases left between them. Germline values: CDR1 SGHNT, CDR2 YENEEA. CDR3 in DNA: TGTGCCAGCAGCCCAGGGCCAAGCTCCTACGAGCAGTACTTC. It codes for CASSPGPSSYEQYF.

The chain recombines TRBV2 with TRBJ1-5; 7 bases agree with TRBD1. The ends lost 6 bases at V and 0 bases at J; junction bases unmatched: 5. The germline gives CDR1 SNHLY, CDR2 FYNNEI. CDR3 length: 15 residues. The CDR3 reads CASRGQTYSNQPQHF. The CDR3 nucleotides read TGTGCCAGCAGGGGACAGACCTATAGCAATCAGCCCCAGCATTTT.

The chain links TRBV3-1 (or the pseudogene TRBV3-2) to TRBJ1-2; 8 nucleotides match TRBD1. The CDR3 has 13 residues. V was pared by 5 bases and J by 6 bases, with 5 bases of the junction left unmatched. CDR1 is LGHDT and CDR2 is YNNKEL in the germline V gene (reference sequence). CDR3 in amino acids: CASSWTGPDGYTF. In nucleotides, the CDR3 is TGTGCCAGCAGCTGGACAGGGCCTGATGGCTACACCTTC.

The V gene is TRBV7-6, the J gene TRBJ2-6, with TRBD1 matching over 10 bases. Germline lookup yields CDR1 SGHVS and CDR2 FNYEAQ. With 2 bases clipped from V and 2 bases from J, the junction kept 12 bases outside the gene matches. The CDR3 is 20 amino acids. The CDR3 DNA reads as TGTGCCAGCAGCTTAACAACCACCGGGACAGGGGTGCCTGGGGCCAACGTCCTGACTTTC. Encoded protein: CASSLTTTGTGVPGANVLTF.

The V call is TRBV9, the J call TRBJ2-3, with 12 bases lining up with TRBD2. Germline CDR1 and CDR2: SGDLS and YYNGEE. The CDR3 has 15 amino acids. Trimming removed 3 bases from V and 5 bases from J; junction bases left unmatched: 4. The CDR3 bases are TGTGCCAGCAGCGCCCTAGCGGGGGGGATAGATACGCAGTATTTT. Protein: CASSALAGGIDTQYF.

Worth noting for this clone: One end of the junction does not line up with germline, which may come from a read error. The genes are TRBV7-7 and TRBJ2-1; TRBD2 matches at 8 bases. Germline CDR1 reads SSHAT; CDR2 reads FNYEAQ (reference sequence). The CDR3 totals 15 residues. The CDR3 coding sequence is TGTGCTAGCAGCCCGGGACTAGATCCCTACAATGAGCAGTTCTTC. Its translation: CASSPGLDPYNEQFF.

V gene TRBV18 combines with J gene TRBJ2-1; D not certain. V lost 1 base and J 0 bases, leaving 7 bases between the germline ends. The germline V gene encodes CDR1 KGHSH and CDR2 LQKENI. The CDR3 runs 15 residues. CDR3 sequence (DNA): TGTGCCAGCTCACCACGTTCCAGCTCCTACAATGAGCAGTTCTTC. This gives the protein CASSPRSSSYNEQFF. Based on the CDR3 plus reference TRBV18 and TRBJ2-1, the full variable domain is NAGVMQNPRHLVRRRGQEARLRCSPMKGHSHVYWYRQLPEEGLKFMVYLQKENIIDESGMPKERFSAEFPKEGPSILRIQQVVRGDSAAYFCASSPRSSSYNEQFFGPGTRLTVL.

CDR3 in DNA: TGTGCCATCAGTGCTGACAGGGGAGGGGAAAAACTGTTTTTT. Its protein is CAISADRGGEKLFF. This chain uses TRBV10-3 with TRBJ1-4; 8 nucleotides line up with TRBD1. CDR1 is ENHRY, CDR2 SYGVKD, per germline. CDR3 length: 14 residues. J lost 8 bases, V lost 4 bases, and 6 bases had no gene match.